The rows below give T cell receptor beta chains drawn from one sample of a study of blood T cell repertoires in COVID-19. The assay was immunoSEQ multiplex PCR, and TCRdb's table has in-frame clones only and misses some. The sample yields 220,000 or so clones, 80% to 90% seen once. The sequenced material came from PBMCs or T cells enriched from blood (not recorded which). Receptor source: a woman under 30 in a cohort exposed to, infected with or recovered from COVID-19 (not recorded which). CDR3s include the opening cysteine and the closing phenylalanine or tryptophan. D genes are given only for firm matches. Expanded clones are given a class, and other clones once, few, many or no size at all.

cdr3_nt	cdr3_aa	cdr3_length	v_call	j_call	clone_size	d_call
TGTGCCAGCGGGGACAGGGCCTTCGGGCGCGAGCAGTACTTC	CASGDRAFGREQYF	14	TRBV13	TRBJ2-7	NA	TRBD1
TGTGCCAGCAGTCCGGACAGGGGTCCTGGAAACACCATATATTTT	CASSPDRGPGNTIYF	15	TRBV27	TRBJ1-3	NA	TRBD1
TGTGCCACGAAATTGGGCGGGAGTCCAACTAGCACAGATACGCAGTATTTT	CATKLGGSPTSTDTQYF	17	TRBV2	TRBJ2-3	once	TRBD2
TGCAGTTGTAAAAGGGGCTCAAACACTGAAGCTTTCTTT	CSCKRGSNTEAFF	13	TRBV29-1	TRBJ1-1	many	NA
TGTGCCACCAGCCTGACAGAACTCTCTGGAAACACCATATATTTT	CATSLTELSGNTIYF	15	TRBV24-1	TRBJ1-3	NA	NA
TGTGCCAGCAGCGCGGGACTAGCGGCCTACAATGAGCAGTTCTTC	CASSAGLAAYNEQFF	15	TRBV11-2	TRBJ2-1	NA	TRBD2
TGTGCCAGCAGCTACAGGGATTTGGAGACTGAAGCTTTCTTT	CASSYRDLETEAFF	14	TRBV5-6	TRBJ1-1	NA	NA
TGCGCCAGCAGCTTGGAGCCGGGGGCTGAAGCTTTCTTT	CASSLEPGAEAFF	13	TRBV5-1	TRBJ1-1	once	NA
TGTGCCAGCAGTCCAGGGGCGGATCGAGGAAAACTGTTTTTT	CASSPGADRGKLFF	14	TRBV28	TRBJ1-4	NA	NA
TGTGCCAGCAGCCCGGGACAGGGGGCGAGTGGAAACACCATATATTTT	CASSPGQGASGNTIYF	16	TRBV5-4	TRBJ1-3	NA	TRBD1
TGTGCCAGCAGTCGTCAGGGGGCTTGGGACAATGAGCAGTTCTTC	CASSRQGAWDNEQFF	15	TRBV7-9	TRBJ2-1	few	TRBD1
TGTGCCAGCAGCTTCAGACCCGGGACTAGCGGGAGGGCTAACAATGAGCAGTTCTTC	CASSFRPGTSGRANNEQFF	19	TRBV7-2	TRBJ2-1	NA	TRBD2
TGTGCCAGCAGCTTAACGATCCGGGGCTATGGCTACACCTTC	CASSLTIRGYGYTF	14	TRBV7-8	TRBJ1-2	NA	NA
TGTGCCAGTAGTGCACCACAGGGAAGGTATGGCTACACCTTC	CASSAPQGRYGYTF	14	TRBV19	TRBJ1-2	NA	NA
TGTGCCAGCAGTTACGCGGGGGGAAAAGCTGTTGAGCAGTTCTTC	CASSYAGGKAVEQFF	15	TRBV6-6	TRBJ2-1	NA	TRBD2
TGTGCCAGCAGCCAAGAAGCAGGGAAGGCTGAAGCTTTCTTT	CASSQEAGKAEAFF	14	TRBV4-2	TRBJ1-1	few	NA
TGTGCCAGCAGCGGACAATACGAGCAGTACTTC	CASSGQYEQYF	11	TRBV7-9	TRBJ2-7	NA	NA
TGTGCCAGCAGTAAGGTAGCGGACGGGGGCACAGATACGCAGTATTTT	CASSKVADGGTDTQYF	16	TRBV6-4	TRBJ2-3	NA	NA
TGTGCCAGCAGTTACCCCGGACTTCTCGAGGACACCGGGGAGCTGTTTTTT	CASSYPGLLEDTGELFF	17	TRBV6-2/TRBV6-3	TRBJ2-2	NA	NA
TGCGCCAGCAGCCAAGATTCGGTAGCGGGAGTGCGCGAGCAGTTCTTC	CASSQDSVAGVREQFF	16	TRBV4-1	TRBJ2-1	NA	TRBD2
TGCGCCAGCAGCTCAAGCACAGGGGCGTTACTAATGAACACTGAAGCTTTCTTT	CASSSSTGALLMNTEAFF	18	TRBV5-1	TRBJ1-1	NA	TRBD1
TGTGCCAGTTCTCCCGGGACTTTGAACACTGAAGCTTTCTTT	CASSPGTLNTEAFF	14	TRBV19	TRBJ1-1	NA	NA
TGTGCCAGCAGTTGGGACTTGTATGCCGGGGAGCTGTTTTTT	CASSWDLYAGELFF	14	TRBV6-5	TRBJ2-2	NA	NA
TGTGCCAGCAGCCGCTTTGGCTCCGCTGCAACTAATGAAAAACTGTTTTTT	CASSRFGSAATNEKLFF	17	TRBV7-9	TRBJ1-4	NA	NA
TGTGCCAGCAGCCGAACCCCGACAGGTCGGGGAGAGACCCAGTACTTC	CASSRTPTGRGETQYF	16	TRBV11-2	TRBJ2-5	NA	NA
TGTGCCAGCCTTACCGGGACTAGAGGCGAGCAGTACTTC	CASLTGTRGEQYF	13	TRBV6-5	TRBJ2-7	NA	TRBD2
TGTGCCAGCAGCTCAGATTCCGGGACCGCTGGGAGGTCACCCCTCCACTTT	CASSSDSGTAGRSPLHF	17	TRBV7-8	TRBJ1-6	NA	NA
TGTGCCAGCAGCTCTACCAGGGACAGCCAAGCTTTCTTT	CASSSTRDSQAFF	13	TRBV7-3	TRBJ1-1	NA	TRBD1
TGTGCCAGCAGCGCGTCCAGGGGCTATGGCTACACCTTC	CASSASRGYGYTF	13	TRBV2	TRBJ1-2	few	NA
TGTGCCAGCAGCCAAGATCCGCTAGCGGGAGGGCGGACCGGGGAGCTGTTTTTT	CASSQDPLAGGRTGELFF	18	TRBV3-1/TRBV3-2	TRBJ2-2	NA	TRBD2
TGTGCCAGCAGTTTACAGGGGGCCTACGAGCAGTACTTC	CASSLQGAYEQYF	13	TRBV27	TRBJ2-7	NA	TRBD1
TGTGCCATTACCCATGGCCTAGCGAACACCGGGGAGCTGTTTTTT	CAITHGLANTGELFF	15	TRBV7-2	TRBJ2-2	NA	NA
TGTGCCACCAGTGATTCGGCGCGCGGGAGTGACTACGAGCAGTACTTC	CATSDSARGSDYEQYF	16	TRBV24-1	TRBJ2-7	NA	TRBD2
TGTGCCAGCAGCGCCGGGACAGGGTCTTATAGCAATCAGCCCCAGCATTTT	CASSAGTGSYSNQPQHF	17	TRBV5-5	TRBJ1-5	few	TRBD1
TGTGCCAGCAGTGAACAAGATGGCAGCTACGAGCAGTACTTC	CASSEQDGSYEQYF	14	TRBV6-1	TRBJ2-7	NA	NA
TGTGCCAGCAGGGCTTTGTATACGCAGTATTTT	CASRALYTQYF	11	TRBV2	TRBJ2-3	NA	NA
TGTGCCAGCAGCTTCGGACAGGGCGAAGGTCAGCCCCAGCATTTT	CASSFGQGEGQPQHF	15	TRBV5-8	TRBJ1-5	NA	TRBD1
TGTGCCAGCAGCTTAGGGCAGGCAAGCTATGGCTACACCTTC	CASSLGQASYGYTF	14	TRBV7-8	TRBJ1-2	NA	NA
TGTGCCAGCAGCCCCCCTAGCGGGGGGCTTTACAATGAGCAGTTCTTC	CASSPPSGGLYNEQFF	16	TRBV9	TRBJ2-1	NA	TRBD2
TGTGCCAGCAGCTTGGGCGGACAGAATTATAATTCACCCCTCCACTTT	CASSLGGQNYNSPLHF	16	TRBV5-4	TRBJ1-6	once	NA
TGTGCCAGCAGCGCCGACAGGGTTGGAAACACCATATATTTT	CASSADRVGNTIYF	14	TRBV5-4	TRBJ1-3	few	TRBD1
TGCAGCGTTGAAGTAGGGGGGGAGGGTCAGCCCCAGCATTTT	CSVEVGGEGQPQHF	14	TRBV29-1	TRBJ1-5	once	NA
TGTGCCACCACCCCCCCGGGCACAGATACGCAGTATTTT	CATTPPGTDTQYF	13	TRBV24-1	TRBJ2-3	NA	NA
TGTGCCTGGAGTCAATACGGGAGCCCCTACAATGAGCAGTTCTTC	CAWSQYGSPYNEQFF	15	TRBV30	TRBJ2-1	NA	NA